Listed below are T cell receptor beta chains from one sample, sequenced in a study of blood T cell repertoires in COVID-19. TCRdb keeps only in-frame clones here, not all; method: immunoSEQ multiplex PCR. This repertoire shows about 140,000 clones, approximately 86% found once; its top ten account for approximately 1.5%. The sequenced sample was peripheral blood. The receptors derive from a woman aged 55-69 years with acute or convalescent COVID-19. The CDR3 runs from the conserved cysteine through the conserved F or W. A D gene is named only where the DNA matches it firmly. The size field is filled for only some rows; it gives once, few, many or a size class.

CDR3aa	CDR3nt	abundance	d_gene	v_gene	j_gene
CASRGQLSTDTQYF	TGTGCCAGCCGGGGACAGCTTAGCACAGATACGCAGTATTTT	once	TRBD1	TRBV19	TRBJ2-3
CASSSQGTGTYEQYF	TGTGCCAGCAGTTCACAGGGGACTGGCACCTACGAGCAGTACTTC	once	NA	TRBV5-8	TRBJ2-7
CASSLTGVSTDTQYF	TGCGCCAGCAGCTTAACAGGGGTCAGCACAGATACGCAGTATTTT	NA	TRBD1	TRBV5-1	TRBJ2-3
CASRPTGGGNTIYF	TGCGCCAGCAGGCCGACAGGGGGTGGAAACACCATATATTTT	once	TRBD1	TRBV4-1	TRBJ1-3
CASSLDRGAYGYTF	TGTGCCAGCAGCTTAGATCGGGGGGCCTATGGCTACACCTTC	NA	NA	TRBV7-3	TRBJ1-2
CASSLNVGAAYGYTF	TGTGCCAGCAGCTTGAACGTGGGGGCAGCATATGGCTACACCTTC	once	NA	TRBV5-6	TRBJ1-2
CASSDRQGGTEAFF	TGTGCCAGCAGTGACCGACAGGGAGGCACTGAAGCTTTCTTT	NA	TRBD1	TRBV6-2/TRBV6-3	TRBJ1-1
CATSDPADRGGTGELFF	TGTGCCACCAGTGACCCAGCTGACAGGGGGGGTACCGGGGAGCTGTTTTTT	NA	TRBD1	TRBV24-1	TRBJ2-2
CASSVGQTTNEKLFF	TGTGCTAGCAGCGTCGGACAGACAACTAATGAAAAACTGTTTTTT	NA	NA	TRBV7-7	TRBJ1-4
CAGKQGKDTEAFF	TGTGCCGGGAAACAGGGGAAGGACACTGAAGCTTTCTTT	NA	TRBD1	TRBV6-5	TRBJ1-1
CASRPYRAGDDHEQYF	TGTGCCAGCAGACCCTACCGGGCAGGGGATGACCACGAGCAGTACTTC	NA	NA	TRBV2	TRBJ2-7